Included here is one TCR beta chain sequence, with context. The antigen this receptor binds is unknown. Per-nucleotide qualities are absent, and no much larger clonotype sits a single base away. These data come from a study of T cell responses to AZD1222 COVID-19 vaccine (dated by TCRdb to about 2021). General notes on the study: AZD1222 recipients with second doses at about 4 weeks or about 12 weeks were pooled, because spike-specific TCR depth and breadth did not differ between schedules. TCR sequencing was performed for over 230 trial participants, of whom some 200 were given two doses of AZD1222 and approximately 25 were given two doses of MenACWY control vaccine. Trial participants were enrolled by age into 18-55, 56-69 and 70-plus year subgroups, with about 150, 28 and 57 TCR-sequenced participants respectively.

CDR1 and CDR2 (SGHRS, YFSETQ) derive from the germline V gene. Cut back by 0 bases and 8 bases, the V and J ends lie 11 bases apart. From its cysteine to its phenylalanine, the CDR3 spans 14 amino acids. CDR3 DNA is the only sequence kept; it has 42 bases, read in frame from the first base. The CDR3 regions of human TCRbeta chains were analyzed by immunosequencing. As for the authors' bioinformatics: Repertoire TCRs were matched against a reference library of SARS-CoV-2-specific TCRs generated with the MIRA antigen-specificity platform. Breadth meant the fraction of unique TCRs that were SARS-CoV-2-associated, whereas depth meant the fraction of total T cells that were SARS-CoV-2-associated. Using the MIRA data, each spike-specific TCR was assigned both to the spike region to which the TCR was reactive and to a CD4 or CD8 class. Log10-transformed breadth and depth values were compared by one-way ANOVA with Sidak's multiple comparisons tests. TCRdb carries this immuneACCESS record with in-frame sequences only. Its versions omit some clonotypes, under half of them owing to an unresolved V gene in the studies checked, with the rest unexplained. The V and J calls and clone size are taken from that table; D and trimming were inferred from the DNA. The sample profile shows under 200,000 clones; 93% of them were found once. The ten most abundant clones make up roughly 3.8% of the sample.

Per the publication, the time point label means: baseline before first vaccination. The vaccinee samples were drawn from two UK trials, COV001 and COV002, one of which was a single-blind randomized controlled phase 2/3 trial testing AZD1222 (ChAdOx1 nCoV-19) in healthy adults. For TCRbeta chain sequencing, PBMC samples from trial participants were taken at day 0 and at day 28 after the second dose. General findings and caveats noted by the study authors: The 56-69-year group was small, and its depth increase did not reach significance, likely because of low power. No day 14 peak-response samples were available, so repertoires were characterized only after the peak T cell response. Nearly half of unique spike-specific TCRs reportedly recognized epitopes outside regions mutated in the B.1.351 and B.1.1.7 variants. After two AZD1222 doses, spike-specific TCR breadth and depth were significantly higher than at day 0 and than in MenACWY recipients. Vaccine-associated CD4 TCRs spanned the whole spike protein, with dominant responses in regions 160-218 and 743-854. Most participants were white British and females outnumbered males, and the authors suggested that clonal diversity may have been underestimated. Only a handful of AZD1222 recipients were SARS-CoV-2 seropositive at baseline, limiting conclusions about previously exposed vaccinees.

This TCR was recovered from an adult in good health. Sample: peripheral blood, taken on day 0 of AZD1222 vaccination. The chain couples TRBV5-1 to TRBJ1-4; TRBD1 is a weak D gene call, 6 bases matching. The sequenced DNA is TGCGCCAGCAGCTTGGACAGGGTGGACGAAAAACTGTTTTTT. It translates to CASSLDRVDEKLFF.